Shown below are 20 T cell receptor delta chains from a single sample sequenced in a study of Vδ1+ human thymocytes. The template was reverse-transcribed extracted RNA. The CDR3 regions were amplified by multiplex PCR from V-gene primers to a constant-region primer. With CATT, TCRdb re-called clones from the multiplex PCR reads. The table shows more than 50,000 delta-chain clones, with over 12% occurring only once. These receptors' antigens are unknown. Study findings and constraints: Highly polyclonal TRG and TRD repertoires with Gaussian CDR3 length distributions appeared in thymus.

The sequencing sample was made of Vdelta1+ gamma-delta thymocytes from the thymus. Subset in this sample: FACS-sorted CD3+ TCRalphabeta- TCRVdelta1+ TCRVdelta2- thymocytes. The source of these receptors is a girl in the first two years of life who had congenital heart surgery.

A few counts support this clone. V is TRDV1 and J is TRDJ1; 8 bases agree with TRDD3. Germline V CDR1 and CDR2: TSWWSYY, QGS. This CDR3 contains 20 residues. The trim removed 4 bases at V and 0 bases at J, leaving 19 bases unmatched. The DNA of the CDR3 is TGTGCTCTTGGGGTGCCGGTTCTACGTCTGGGGGACACCTACACCGATAAACTCATCTTT. Its translation is CALGVPVLRLGDTYTDKLIF.

V usage is TRDV1 and J usage is TRDJ1; 11 nucleotides align to TRDD3. V dropped 1 base and J dropped 0; count of bases not matched to a gene: 22. CDR1 and CDR2 (germline): TSWWSYY, QGS. The length of the CDR3 is 23 residues. The CDR3 coding sequence is TGTGCTCTTGGGGAACCATCGGAGGGGGCCTGGGGGATACCTCCGTTTTACACCGATAAACTCATCTTT. Its protein product is CALGEPSEGAWGIPPFYTDKLIF.

Worth noting for this clone: Other DNA sequences from this sample encode an identical CDR3 as well. The chain is built from TRDV1 and TRDJ1, with TRDD3 identical over 10 bases. V lost 6 bases and J lost 0; bases outside the gene matches: 19. Per the germline V gene, CDR1 is TSWWSYY and CDR2 is QGS. This CDR3 has 20 amino acids. The CDR3 DNA follows: TGTGCTCTTGGTTTTTCCTCCCTCCTACTTACTGGGGGATACACCGATAAACTCATCTTT. Amino acid sequence: CALGFSSLLLTGGYTDKLIF.

In this sample, this clone turned up a few times. In the same sample, other DNA sequences code for this CDR3. The rearrangement joins TRDV2 to TRDJ1; TRDD3 matches 11 bases. This CDR3 is built from 16 residues. The V segment lost 0 bases and the J segment 14 bases; nucleotides outside the gene matches: 16. Germline loops: CDR1 GEAIGNYY, CDR2 EKD. The CDR3 region has the DNA TGTGCCTGTGACACCGACACCTACTGGGGGATAAATCTAAGGATCTTT. Protein sequence: CACDTDTYWGINLRIF.

The chain links TRDV2 to TRDJ3, with D unresolved. V was shortened by 1 base and J by 0 bases, with 18 bases between the two germline ends. The germline gives CDR1 GEAIGNYY, CDR2 EKD. CDR3 length: 20 residues. The CDR3 DNA is TGTGCCTGTGACACGCATACAGATTTCGGGTGCTCCTGGGACACCCGACAGATGTTTTTC. Amino acids: CACDTHTDFGCSWDTRQMFF.

This rearrangement joins TRAV29/DV5 to TRDJ1; 10 positions match TRDD3. The ends lost 0 bases at V and 12 bases at J; junction bases unmatched: 23. The CDR3 length is 18 residues. Germline lookup yields CDR1 NSMFDY and CDR2 ISSIKDK. CDR3 sequence: CAASAGTSYCGGYNGVIF. CDR3 in DNA: TGTGCAGCAAGCGCGGGGACTTCCTACTGTGGGGGATACAACGGGGTCATCTTT. Supplemented by reference TRAV29/DV5 and TRDJ1, the full variable domain reads DQQVKQNSPSLSVQEGRISILNCDYTNSMFDYFLWYKKYPAEGPTFLISISSIKDKNEDGRFTVFLNKSAKHLSLHIVPSQPGDSAVYFCAASAGTSYCGGYNGVIFGKGTRVTVEP.

The chain recombines TRDV1 with TRDJ1; 8 nucleotides agree with TRDD3. Germline V gene sequence: CDR1 TSWWSYY, CDR2 QGS. Germline trimming cut 1 base from V and 0 bases from J; bases unmatched to any gene: 22. CDR3 size: 22 residues. Here the CDR3 reads CALGEQPKEGPMGDPYTDKLIF. DNA for the CDR3: TGTGCTCTTGGGGAACAACCCAAAGAGGGGCCAATGGGGGATCCGTACACCGATAAACTCATCTTT.

The J gene is TRDJ1, the V gene TRDV1; D call uncertain. From germline, CDR1 is TSWWSYY and CDR2 QGS. The CDR3 sequence is 14 residues long. V shed 4 bases and J shed 0 bases, with 9 bases lying between them. The DNA of the CDR3 is TGTGCTCTTGGGGGTGGCGCTTACACCGATAAACTCATCTTT. Translated: CALGGGAYTDKLIF.

The chain uses TRDV1 and TRDJ1; 7 nucleotides match TRDD3. Germline CDR1 TSWWSYY, CDR2 QGS. This CDR3 is built from 16 residues. V lost 1 base and J lost 0; bases outside the gene matches: 5. In nucleotides, the CDR3 is TGTGCTCTTGGGGAACCGGGGGGGATGTACACCGATAAACTCATCTTT. It specifies CALGEPGGMYTDKLIF.

The chain is built from TRDV1 and TRDJ1, with D possibly TRDD3 on 5 matching bases. CDR1 and CDR2 (germline): TSWWSYY, QGS. The CDR3 is 19 amino acids. Trimming took off 0 bases at V and 3 bases at J, with 23 bases between the two ends. CDR3 in DNA: TGTGCTCTTGGGGAACTAGAGAGGTCCGGGGGGCCGAGGGCCGATAAACTCATCTTT. Translated: CALGELERSGGPRADKLIF.

The chain uses TRDV1 and TRDJ1; 7 bases align to TRDD3. V dropped 0 bases and J dropped 2; count of bases not matched to a gene: 18. The germline V gene encodes CDR1 TSWWSYY and CDR2 QGS. This CDR3 has 20 residues. The CDR3 spells CALGELGYQTLPRGTDKLIF. CDR3 coding DNA: TGTGCTCTTGGGGAACTGGGATACCAAACTTTACCAAGGGGAACCGATAAACTCATCTTT.

Details on this clone: This specimen includes other DNA sequences encoding the same CDR3. This chain uses TRDV2 with TRDJ4; D ambiguous. This CDR3 region has 11 residues. Germline V gives CDR1 GEAIGNYY, CDR2 EKD. The V gene lost 8 bases and the J gene lost 3 bases, with 12 bases spanning the gap. CDR3 region: CASRRYGPLIF. The CDR3, as DNA: TGTGCCTCCCGTCGATATGGACCCCTGATCTTT.

V gene TRDV1 combines with J gene TRDJ1, with 10 nucleotides matching TRDD3. The CDR3 length is 22 residues. V dropped 0 bases and J dropped 0; count of bases not matched to a gene: 19. Germline assignment: CDR1 TSWWSYY and CDR2 QGS. In DNA form, the CDR3 reads TGTGCTCTTGGGGAACTCGGGTCAAACTGGGGGATCCCTACACAGTACACCGATAAACTCATCTTT. Protein product: CALGELGSNWGIPTQYTDKLIF.

J is TRDJ1 and V is TRDV1; D is possibly TRDD2 (7 bases). The length of the CDR3 is 19 residues. Germline lookup yields CDR1 TSWWSYY and CDR2 QGS. Between the trimmed V and J ends, which lost 3 bases and 1 base, there was a span of 24 bases. CDR3 DNA sequence: TGTGCTCTTGGGGAGACGGTTCCTACAGCTACTGGGCGCACCGATAAACTCATCTTT. Translated: CALGETVPTATGRTDKLIF.

The genes are TRDV1 and TRDJ1; TRDD3 matches 11 bases. This CDR3 region has 16 residues. J lost 9 bases, V lost 3 bases, and 12 bases had no gene match. Germline values: CDR1 TSWWSYY, CDR2 QGS. As DNA, the CDR3 is TGTGCTCTTGGGGACCTTCCTACTCTGGGGGATACTGAACTCATCTTT. As protein: CALGDLPTLGDTELIF.

This clone was observed a few times. The rearrangement uses TRDV3 and TRDJ1; 10 nucleotides agree with TRDD3. CDR3 length: 16 residues. The germline V gene has CDR1 TVYSNPD and CDR2 GDNSRS (reference sequence). The J segment lost 4 bases and the V segment lost 5 bases, leaving 16 bases of the junction unmatched. The CDR3 loop reads CAPPEGGYESNDKLIF. The CDR3, as DNA: TGTGCCCCCCCCGAGGGGGGATACGAATCCAACGATAAACTCATCTTT.

This clone has only a few counts. This chain joins TRDV1 and TRDJ1; 7 bases are a match to TRDD3. This CDR3 region has 20 residues. J gave up 7 bases and V 2 bases, and 25 bases lay outside the gene matches. In germline, CDR1 is TSWWSYY, CDR2 QGS. The CDR3 protein is CALGESTYATGALEESKLIF. The CDR3 nucleotides read TGTGCTCTTGGGGAATCCACTTATGCGACTGGGGCCCTAGAGGAGTCTAAACTCATCTTT.

This clone was counted only a few times. The chain carries TRDV2 and TRDJ2; D may be TRDD2 (5 bases). Trimming removed 5 bases from V and 1 base from J, with 16 bases in between. The germline gives CDR1 GEAIGNYY, CDR2 EKD. This CDR3 region has 16 residues. The CDR3 DNA follows: TGTGCCTGTGGCGCCCTTCGTAGGGGTTTGACAGCACAACTCTTCTTT. It specifies CACGALRRGLTAQLFF.

This clone was seen more than once but under ten times. The V and J genes are TRDV1 and TRDJ1; no clear D. V lost 0 bases to trimming and J lost 2 bases, with 13 bases between them. The V gene's germline CDR1 is TSWWSYY and CDR2 QGS. The CDR3 runs to 16 residues. The CDR3 is CALGELRRFLTDKLIF. The CDR3 DNA reads as TGTGCTCTTGGGGAACTTCGACGCTTTCTAACCGATAAACTCATCTTT.

V usage is TRDV1 and J usage is TRDJ1; a weak D match, TRDD3 (6 bases). Per germline, CDR1 TSWWSYY and CDR2 QGS. This CDR3 region has 19 residues. Deletions cut 1 base from V and 0 bases from J, with 21 bases between. CDR3 in DNA: TGTGCTCTTGGGGAACGGTGGGGGTTGCTGGGAGTGTACACCGATAAACTCATCTTT. It is translated as CALGERWGLLGVYTDKLIF.